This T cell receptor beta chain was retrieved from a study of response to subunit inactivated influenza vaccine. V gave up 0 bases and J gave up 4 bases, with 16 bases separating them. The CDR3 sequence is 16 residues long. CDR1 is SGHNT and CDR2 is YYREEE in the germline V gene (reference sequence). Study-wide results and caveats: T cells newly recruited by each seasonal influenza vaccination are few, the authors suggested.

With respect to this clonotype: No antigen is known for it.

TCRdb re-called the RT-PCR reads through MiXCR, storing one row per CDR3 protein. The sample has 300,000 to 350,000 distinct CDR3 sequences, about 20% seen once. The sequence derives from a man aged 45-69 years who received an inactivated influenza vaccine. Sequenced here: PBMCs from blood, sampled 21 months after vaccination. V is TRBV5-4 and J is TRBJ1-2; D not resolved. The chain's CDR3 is CASSLVAQPSLYGYTF. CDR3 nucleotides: TGTGCCAGCAGCTTGGTGGCCCAGCCCTCTCTCTATGGCTACACCTTC.